This T cell receptor beta chain stems from a study of blood T cell repertoires in COVID-19. At the level of the study: Sources were T cells, B-cell-depleted T cells, or PBMCs; the material itself was cDNA or gDNA.

The Seattle site enrolled patients during active infection and followed them longitudinally. Germline values: CDR1 SNHLY, CDR2 FYNNEI. The CDR3 covers 15 residues. V was cut by 6 bases and J by 6 bases, with 17 bases left in between. Original processing methods: It was from reference gene primer amplification that nucleated cell counts were estimated. Assay: immunoSEQ multiplex PCR; the TCRdb copy retains only in-frame clones and omits some. That table is the source of V, J and clone size, and D and trimming were worked out from the DNA. The sample consists of over 200,000 clones, about 83% of them appearing once. This clone was seen only a few times.

J is TRBJ1-4 and V is TRBV2; D is perhaps TRBD1 (6 bases). Sequenced: peripheral blood. The receptor's source is a woman in her thirties with COVID-19, enrolled during active disease. The CDR3 region is CASSRTGQFDEKLFF. The CDR3 DNA follows: TGTGCCAGCAGCAGAACAGGACAGTTTGATGAAAAACTGTTTTTT.